This entry concerns a single TCR beta chain. The antigen is undetermined. During its preparation, the TCRbeta library received unique molecular identifiers. In TCRdb, the PCR reads were re-called with MiXCR into one record per CDR3 protein. The sample consists of about 980,000 distinct CDR3 sequences, around 30% of them appearing once. The CDR3 has 14 amino acids. The V end was cut by 0 bases, the J end by 6 bases, with 9 bases between. Germline V gene sequence: CDR1 SGHRS, CDR2 YFSETQ. This entry is derived from a study of T-cell reconstitution after alpha-beta-depleted transplantation in children. Whole-study findings and limits: From newly produced T cells came most of the T-cell counts and diversity one year after transplant. Alpha-beta T cells about two months after transplant reportedly derived from several hundred expanded graft clones.

The chain employs TRBV5-1 and TRBJ2-2; D not resolved. This clonotype was obtained from a boy less than two years old who had a stem cell transplant for SCID, so the T cells may come from the graft donor. Sequenced here: PBMCs, mostly from graft donor cells, sampled 360 days after TCRalphabeta/CD19-depleted stem cell transplant. The CDR3 bases are TGCGCCAGCAGCTTGGACCTTGTCTCCGGGGAGCTGTTTTTT. Translating it yields CASSLDLVSGELFF.